This T cell receptor beta chain was observed in a study of T cells after yellow fever vaccination (dated 2019 in TCRdb). Study-wide context: The SMART-Seq v4 Ultra Low Input RNA kit was used to prepare libraries from fractions with low cell numbers. To track T-cell clones before and after primary and booster YFV17D yellow fever vaccination, bulk TCR alpha and beta repertoires were sequenced longitudinally. Two healthy male donors, one aged 18 to 30 and one aged 30 to 39 years, were included in the cohort. Blood samples were taken at several timepoints before and after primary and secondary immunization, and bulk PBMC replicates and cell subsets were isolated.

Per the publication, the treatment or condition label means: live attenuated yellow fever vaccine strain. PBMCs were isolated from peripheral blood using a standard Ficoll-Paque protocol. Dynabeads CD4 and CD8 positive selection kits were used to isolate the CD4 and CD8 T-cell fractions. TriZol was used to extract RNA from bulk PBMCs, CD4 and CD8 fractions, and dextramer-positive and dextramer-negative fractions. The trim is 4 bases for V and 1 base for J, with a gap of 8 bases between the germline ends. The CDR3 holds 13 amino acids from the cysteine to the phenylalanine. Just CDR3 DNA is preserved here, 39 bases in frame from base 1. As encoded in the germline V gene, CDR1 is SGHRS while CDR2 is YFSETQ. General study outcomes and caveats: Most clones expanded after primary vaccination were re-detected after the booster (about 96% of CD4 and approximately 88% of CD8), suggesting broad memory maintenance. Compared with the primary T-cell response, the secondary T-cell response was weaker but faster, peaking on day 5 rather than day 15. The study included only a couple of donors, which limits how far the findings can be generalized. A small share of clonotypes occurred in both CD4 and CD8 compartments, likely arising from convergent recombination. Because abundant contaminating clonotypes from the bulk population could be contained in FACS-sorted repertoires, computational filtering was required.

With regard to this clonotype: This receptor's antigen is unknown. Per-nucleotide qualities are absent, and no much larger clonotype sits a single base away.

TCR cDNA was made using 5'RACE template switching, a step that added a universal primer site and unique molecular identifiers. cDNA synthesis was primed from both the TCR alpha and TCR beta constant segments. Library amplification used two PCR steps, and the second PCR step added sample barcodes and sequencing adapters. Sequencing of the libraries was done on either Illumina HiSeq 2500 (2x100 bp) or NovaSeq (2x150 bp). For the original study's pipeline: Demultiplexing of reads and collapsing into UMI consensus sequences were performed with MIGEC, and V(D)J alignment was carried out with MiXCR. Clonotypes responding to the vaccine were identified with edgeR on replicate PBMC samples, with the criteria of FDR below 0.01 and a log2 fold change above 5 up to day 15. Each bulk clonotype was labeled CD4 or CD8 based on which sequenced repertoire, CD4 or CD8, contained the clonotype at higher abundance. TCRdb applied fastp at Q25 and MiXCR to the public reads, then kept only in-frame beta chains. One record per CDR3 amino acid sequence lists the most common genes and DNA. The V and J calls, along with clone size, are taken from TCRdb and not from the paper's own processing. This sample holds some 250,000 distinct CDR3 sequences; 6.9% were observed only once. The ten largest clones capture approximately 0.85% of the sample.

The receptor was isolated from a man younger than 45 who received the YFV17D yellow fever vaccine. The chain couples TRBV5-1 to TRBJ1-1, with no confident D gene call. Specimen: CD4+ T cells sorted from PBMCs, collected 15 days after the yellow fever booster vaccination. The CDR3 here reads CASSVGGNTEAFF. The nucleotide sequence is given as TGCGCCAGCAGCGTGGGAGGGAACACTGAAGCTTTCTTT.